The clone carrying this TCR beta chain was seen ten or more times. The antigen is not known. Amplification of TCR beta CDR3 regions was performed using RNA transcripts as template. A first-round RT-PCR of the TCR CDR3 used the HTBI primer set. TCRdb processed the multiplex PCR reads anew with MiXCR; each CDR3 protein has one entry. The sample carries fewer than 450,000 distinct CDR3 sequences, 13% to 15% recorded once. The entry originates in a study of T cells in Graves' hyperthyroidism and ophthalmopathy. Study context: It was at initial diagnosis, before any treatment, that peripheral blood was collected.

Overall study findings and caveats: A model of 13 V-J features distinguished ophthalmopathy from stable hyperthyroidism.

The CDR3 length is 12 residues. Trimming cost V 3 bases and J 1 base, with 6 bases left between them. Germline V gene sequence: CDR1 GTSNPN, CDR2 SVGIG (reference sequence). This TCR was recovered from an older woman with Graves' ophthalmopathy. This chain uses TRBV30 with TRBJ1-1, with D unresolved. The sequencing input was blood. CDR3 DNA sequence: TGTGCCTGGAGGGTGGAGAACACTGAAGCTTTCTTT. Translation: CAWRVENTEAFF. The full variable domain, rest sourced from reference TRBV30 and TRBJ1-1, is SQTIHQWPATLVQPVGSPLSLECTVEGTSNPNLYWYRQAAGRGLQLLFYSVGIGQISSEVPQNLSASRPQDRQFILSSKKLLLSDSGFYLCAWRVENTEAFFGQGTRLTVV.